This T cell receptor (beta chain) appears in the sequencing data of a study of memory CD4+ T cells and cytomegalovirus serostatus. As handled by the study authors: Out-of-frame sequences were removed, leaving a few million distinct TCRbeta sequences. This table comes from immunoSEQ multiplex PCR, and its TCRdb copy is limited to in-frame clones, with some not included. That table supplies the V and J calls and clone size; D and trimming were determined from the DNA. Among approximately 50,000 clones listed, approximately 78% were seen once. Single viable CD3+CD4+CD8-CD45RO+ cells were sorted as the memory CD4+ T cells. Study results and limitations: A US-trained random forest predicted CMV serostatus with median AUC 0.91. Of about 150 reported CMV TCRbeta sequences, around 63 were found in memory CD4+ repertoires.

Germline loops: CDR1 SGHDT, CDR2 YYEEEE. Trimming cost V 0 bases and J 1 base; bases outside gene matches: 1. The CDR3 is 15 residues long. Turning to this clone: The antigen is not known.

V gene TRBV5-6 combines with J gene TRBJ2-7; 10 positions match TRBD2. The source material was memory CD4+ T cells from blood. This receptor was identified in an adult in good health and CMV-seronegative. In DNA, the CDR3 is TGTGCCAGCAGCTTGGTACTAGCGGGATCCTACGAGCAGTACTTC. This sequence encodes CASSLVLAGSYEQYF.